This entry lists 30 T cell receptor beta chains sequenced from one sample in a study of cytomegalovirus exposure and HLA in healthy donors. The PCR was carried out with 60 Vbeta primers and 13 Jbeta primers. Using immunoSEQ multiplex PCR, the repertoire was profiled, and TCRdb retains in-frame clones only, with some absent. The sample lists about 200,000 clones; 79% were seen once. The sample was PBMCs. The source is a girl aged 5 to 17 in good health and CMV-seropositive.

The V gene is TRBV7-9, the J gene TRBJ1-2; 8 nucleotides agree with TRBD1. This CDR3 has 16 residues. V was clipped by 4 bases and J by 4 bases; unmatched bases: 11. Per germline, CDR1 SEHNR and CDR2 FQNEAQ (reference sequence). The CDR3 bases are TGTGCCAGCAGCTCGGTTCTCAAAGGACAGGGCTATGGCTACACCTTC. This gives the protein CASSSVLKGQGYGYTF.

This clone was counted between two and nine times. This chain links TRBV5-6 with TRBJ2-2; TRBD1 agrees at 7 bases. Trimming took 4 bases from V and 1 from J; bases not matched to a gene: 7. This CDR3 contains 16 residues. Germline lookup yields CDR1 SGHDT and CDR2 YYEEEE. The CDR3 loop reads CASSRGQLGNTGELFF. Here the CDR3 DNA reads TGTGCCAGCAGCAGGGGACAGCTGGGGAACACCGGGGAGCTGTTTTTT.

The J gene is TRBJ1-2, the V gene TRBV29-1; TRBD1 agrees at 8 bases. Germline assignment: CDR1 SQVTM and CDR2 ANQGSEA. This CDR3 is built from 15 residues. V shed 6 bases, J shed 5 bases, and the junction held 14 bases outside the gene matches. The CDR3 region has the DNA TGCAGCGTGGGGGCCGCAGGGGGCCCTTTATATGGCTACACCTTC. Translated: CSVGAAGGPLYGYTF.

This chain uses TRBV25-1 with TRBJ2-5; 12 bases line up with TRBD2. The CDR3 consists of 15 residues. After removal of 5 bases from V and 3 bases from J, the junction contained 4 bases not matched to a gene. From germline, CDR1 is MGHDK and CDR2 SYGVNS. DNA of the CDR3: TGTGCCAGCAGTCCCCTAGCGGGGGGGAAAGAGACCCAGTACTTC. It specifies CASSPLAGGKETQYF. The complete variable domain, with remaining parts taken from reference TRBV25-1 and TRBJ2-5, reads EADIYQTPRYLVIGTGKKITLECSQTMGHDKMYWYQQDPGMELHLIHYSYGVNSTEKGDLSSESTVSRIRTEHFPLTLESARPSHTSQYLCASSPLAGGKETQYFGPGTRLLVL.

This clone showed up just once. The chain employs TRBV27 and TRBJ2-7, with 11 bases aligning to TRBD2. V was pared by 3 bases and J by 3 bases, with 4 bases of the junction left unmatched. Germline assignment: CDR1 MNHEY and CDR2 SMNVEV (reference sequence). The CDR3 is made up of 15 amino acids. CDR3 bases: TGTGCCAGCAGTTTGACTAGCGGGGCGGTCTACGAGCAGTACTTC. Translating it yields CASSLTSGAVYEQYF.

The rearrangement links TRBV5-1 to TRBJ2-1; 14 nucleotides line up with TRBD2. The ends lost 3 bases at V and 10 bases at J; junction bases unmatched: 9. Germline CDR1 SGHRS, CDR2 YFSETQ. This CDR3 is 16 amino acids long. The CDR3 nucleotides are TGCGCCAGCAGCTCCGGACTAGCGGGAGGCATCGGGGAGCAGTTCTTC. Amino acid sequence: CASSSGLAGGIGEQFF. The entire variable domain, with the rest obtained from reference TRBV5-1 and TRBJ2-1, is as follows: KAGVTQTPRYLIKTRGQQVTLSCSPISGHRSVSWYQQTPGQGLQFLFEYFSETQRNKGNFPGRFSGRQFSNSRSEMNVSTLELGDSALYLCASSSGLAGGIGEQFFGPGTRLTVL.

The rearrangement uses TRBV2 and TRBJ1-6, with TRBD1 as a possible D gene (5 bases). The CDR3 runs to 18 residues. Germline assignment: CDR1 SNHLY and CDR2 FYNNEI. The V gene lost 6 bases and the J gene lost 0 bases, with 18 bases spanning the gap. The CDR3 nucleotides are TGTGCCAGCAGCTTCCCTGACAGCCTAAGCTCCTATAATTCACCCCTCCACTTT. Protein product: CASSFPDSLSSYNSPLHF.

The chain has TRBV30 and TRBJ2-7; a weak D match, TRBD1 (6 bases). Trimming pared 3 bases from V and 0 bases from J, leaving 21 bases between. This CDR3 comprises 17 residues. Germline CDR1 reads GTSNPN; CDR2 reads SVGIG (reference sequence). The CDR3 nucleotides are TGTGCCTGGAGAGCTTGGGATACAGGGATTAGCTCCTACGAGCAGTACTTC. It yields the protein CAWRAWDTGISSYEQYF.

The chain employs TRBV7-2 and TRBJ2-5; 9 bases align to TRBD2. The CDR3 length is 15 residues. Germline CDR1 reads SGHTA; CDR2 reads FQGNSA. With 0 bases clipped from V and 6 bases from J, the junction kept 5 bases outside the gene matches. The CDR3 region has the DNA TGTGCCAGCAGCTTAGCCGCGGGGGGGCTGAAGACCCAGTACTTC. As protein: CASSLAAGGLKTQYF.

The chain employs TRBV6-1 and TRBJ2-7; D gene ambiguous. This CDR3 is built from 12 residues. Trimming left V 3 bases short and J 6 bases short, with 9 bases between. Germline V CDR1 and CDR2: MNHNS, SASEGT. This chain's CDR3 is CASSDLTPEQYF. The CDR3 DNA reads as TGTGCCAGCAGTGACTTAACACCCGAGCAGTACTTC.

The chain is built from TRBV7-2 and TRBJ2-3, with D maybe TRBD1 (6 bases). V shed 3 bases and J shed 3 bases, with 16 bases lying between them. The CDR3 spans 16 residues. The germline CDR1 and CDR2 sequences are SGHTA and FQGNSA. The CDR3 spells CASSFAVGARTDTQYF. CDR3 DNA: TGTGCCAGCAGCTTCGCCGTGGGGGCTCGTACAGATACGCAGTATTTT.

The DNA for the CDR3 is TGTGCCAGCAGCCCCTACGGACAGGGTATCCAAGAGACCCAGTACTTC. Translated: CASSPYGQGIQETQYF. This chain links TRBV7-6 with TRBJ2-5; 8 bases align to TRBD1. V shed 5 bases, J shed 1 base, and the junction held 9 bases outside the gene matches. The CDR3 contains 16 residues. Germline CDR1 reads SGHVS; CDR2 reads FNYEAQ.

The CDR3 DNA sequence: TGCGCCAGCAGCTTGCAGAACGGGGGAGAGACCCAGTACTTC. Protein sequence: CASSLQNGGETQYF. The chain is built from TRBV5-1 and TRBJ2-5; D possibly corresponds to TRBD2 (6 bases). The CDR3 totals 14 residues. Germline loops: CDR1 SGHRS, CDR2 YFSETQ. The germline V and J ends were trimmed by 1 base and 4 bases, with 11 bases remaining between them.

This sequence joins TRBV9 and TRBJ2-7; TRBD2 is a possible D gene (5 bases). With 0 bases removed from V and 2 bases from J, the gap between germline ends came to 12 bases. The CDR3 consists of 15 residues. The germline V gene encodes CDR1 SGDLS and CDR2 YYNGEE. The CDR3 DNA follows: TGTGCCAGCAGCGTAGGAGCGGCAGTGACCTACGAGCAGTACTTC. This translates into CASSVGAAVTYEQYF.

V usage is TRBV7-8 and J usage is TRBJ1-2; the D gene is possibly TRBD1 (6 bases). This CDR3 is 15 amino acids long. Germline V gene sequence: CDR1 SGHVS, CDR2 FQNEAQ. V was shortened by 1 base and J by 5 bases, with 14 bases between the two germline ends. The CDR3 coding sequence is TGTGCCAGCAGCTTAGTCCGGACAGATAAATATGGCTACACCTTC. Residues: CASSLVRTDKYGYTF.

V and J are TRBV4-3 and TRBJ2-7; 7 positions match TRBD1. This CDR3 is 15 amino acids long. V lost 1 base to trimming and J lost 7 bases; unmatched junction nucleotides: 10. Germline values: CDR1 LGHNA, CDR2 YSLEER. CDR3 sequence: CASSQVFQGEYEQYF. CDR3 bases: TGCGCCAGCAGCCAAGTTTTCCAGGGGGAATATGAGCAGTACTTC.

The V gene is TRBV5-4, the J gene TRBJ1-2, with a weak D call TRBD1 (6 bases). Germline V CDR1 and CDR2: SGHNT, YYREEE (reference sequence). The CDR3 length is 14 residues. The germline V and J ends were trimmed by 1 base and 5 bases, with 12 bases remaining between them. DNA of the CDR3: TGTGCCAGCAGCTTGTTACAGGGCCCGTATGGCTACACCTTC. It is translated as CASSLLQGPYGYTF. Using reference TRBV5-4 and TRBJ1-2 for the parts outside the CDR3, the full variable domain is ETGVTQSPTHLIKTRGQQVTLRCSSQSGHNTVSWYQQALGQGPQFIFQYYREEENGRGNFPPRFSGLQFPNYSSELNVNALELDDSALYLCASSLLQGPYGYTFGSGTRLTVV.

The chain joins TRBV7-2 to TRBJ1-4; 7 bases line up with TRBD1. The CDR3 spans 14 residues. Looked up from germline, CDR1 is SGHTA and CDR2 is FQGNSA. The junction had 7 bases not matched to a gene; V was cut back by 5 bases and J by 7 bases. In DNA form, the CDR3 reads TGTGCCAGCAGCCGACAGGGAAAAACTGAAAAACTGTTTTTT. As protein: CASSRQGKTEKLFF.

The genes are TRBV13 and TRBJ2-5; D might be TRBD2 (7 bases). Germline CDR1 is PRHDT and CDR2 is FYEKMQ (reference sequence). The CDR3 is 17 residues long. The V end was cut by 1 base, the J end by 5 bases, with 20 bases between. The CDR3 loop is CASSLDELGGRTETQYF. The CDR3 DNA reads TGTGCCAGCAGCTTAGACGAGCTGGGGGGGCGGACGGAGACCCAGTACTTC.

V and J are TRBV5-6 and TRBJ2-1; TRBD1 matches at 11 bases. After removal of 7 bases from V and 0 bases from J, the junction contained 9 bases not matched to a gene. CDR3 length: 17 residues. Germline lookup yields CDR1 SGHDT and CDR2 YYEEEE. The CDR3 nucleotides are TGTGCCAGCGGACAGGGGGCTTACTGGAGCTCCTACAATGAGCAGTTCTTC. Protein product: CASGQGAYWSSYNEQFF.

The chain links TRBV5-8 to TRBJ1-6, with TRBD1 identical over 9 bases. CDR1 SGHTS and CDR2 YDEGEE come from the germline V gene. The CDR3 length is 16 residues. J gave up 4 bases and V 1 base, and 3 bases lay outside the gene matches. In nucleotides, the CDR3 is TGTGCCAGCAGCTTGATCGGGACAGGGTATAATTCACCCCTCCACTTT. This gives the protein CASSLIGTGYNSPLHF.

J is TRBJ2-3 and V is TRBV11-3; possible D gene TRBD1, 5 bases. This CDR3 spans 14 amino acids. Germline CDR1 reads SGHNT; CDR2 reads YENEEA. V lost 6 bases and J 0 bases, leaving 10 bases between the germline ends. The CDR3 loop is CASRGLGSTDTQYF. CDR3 nucleotide sequence: TGTGCCAGCAGGGGGCTAGGGAGCACAGATACGCAGTATTTT.

This chain uses TRBV6-1 with TRBJ2-3, with D possibly TRBD2 on 7 matching bases. CDR3 size: 17 residues. Germline V gene sequence: CDR1 MNHNS, CDR2 SASEGT. V was clipped by 6 bases and J by 0 bases, with 19 bases between them. CDR3 nucleotide sequence: TGTGCCAGCAGCGAATGGTCGGGGGGCGGGAGCACAGATACGCAGTATTTT. As protein: CASSEWSGGGSTDTQYF.

This clone was seen only once. V usage is TRBV10-1 and J usage is TRBJ2-3, with 14 bases matching TRBD2. This CDR3 comprises 18 residues. In germline, CDR1 is WNHNN, CDR2 SYGVQD (reference sequence). The V segment lost 2 bases and the J segment 2 bases; nucleotides outside the gene matches: 6. The CDR3: CASSEGRLAGGPTDTQYF. The DNA for the CDR3 is TGCGCCAGCAGTGAGGGGAGACTAGCGGGGGGGCCCACAGATACGCAGTATTTT.

This chain links TRBV9 with TRBJ1-1, with D perhaps TRBD1 (6 bases). The CDR3 consists of 15 residues. Trimming removed 1 base at V and 7 bases at J, with 17 bases between. In germline, CDR1 is SGDLS, CDR2 YYNGEE. For the CDR3, the DNA is TGTGCCAGCAGCGTATCGTGGGACACCTCCCGTGAAGCTTTCTTT. This translates into CASSVSWDTSREAFF. The entire variable domain, with the rest obtained from reference TRBV9 and TRBJ1-1, is as follows: DSGVTQTPKHLITATGQRVTLRCSPRSGDLSVYWYQQSLDQGLQFLIQYYNGEERAKGNILERFSAQQFPDLHSELNLSSLELGDSALYFCASSVSWDTSREAFFGQGTRLTVV.

V gene TRBV10-1 combines with J gene TRBJ2-1, with 9 bases lining up with TRBD2. CDR1 and CDR2 from the germline V gene are WNHNN and SYGVQD (reference sequence). Trimming at V came to 1 base and at J to 6 bases, leaving 4 bases not matched to a gene. The CDR3 extends over 15 amino acids. This CDR3 reads CASSEFGRGGNEQFF. For the CDR3, the DNA is TGCGCCAGCAGTGAGTTCGGGCGGGGGGGCAATGAGCAGTTCTTC.

This clone was found once. V usage is TRBV10-3 and J usage is TRBJ2-7, with a possible D match to TRBD2 (6 bases). This CDR3 spans 15 amino acids. V lost 8 bases to trimming and J lost 0 bases, with 17 bases between them. The germline gives CDR1 ENHRY, CDR2 SYGVKD. Written as DNA, the CDR3 is TGTGCCATCGTCTCCGGGACCGGGAGCTCCTACGAGCAGTACTTC. This encodes CAIVSGTGSSYEQYF.

The V gene is TRBV2, the J gene TRBJ1-2; D is unclear. This CDR3 is 12 amino acids long. CDR1 and CDR2 (germline): SNHLY, FYNNEI. Deletions cut 7 bases from V and 8 bases from J, with 14 bases between. The chain's CDR3 is CASTTGSVGYTF. CDR3 nucleotides: TGTGCCAGCACCACCGGGAGCGTAGGCTACACCTTC.

The J gene is TRBJ1-5, the V gene TRBV6-4; D is ambiguous. Trimming cost V 4 bases and J 1 base, with 17 bases left between them. Per germline, CDR1 MRHNA and CDR2 SNTAGT. The CDR3 contains 17 residues. As DNA, the CDR3 is TGTGCCAGCAGTGGACCGATTACAGAACCCAGCAATCAGCCCCAGCATTTT. Protein: CASSGPITEPSNQPQHF.

CDR3 DNA sequence: TGTGCCAGCAGGGCTCTAGAGCTCACCGGGGAGCTGTTTTTT. This translates into CASRALELTGELFF. This chain links TRBV6-5 with TRBJ2-2; D is unresolved. V lost 6 bases and J lost 4, with 12 bases in between. The germline V gene encodes CDR1 MNHEY and CDR2 SVGAGI. The CDR3 totals 14 residues.